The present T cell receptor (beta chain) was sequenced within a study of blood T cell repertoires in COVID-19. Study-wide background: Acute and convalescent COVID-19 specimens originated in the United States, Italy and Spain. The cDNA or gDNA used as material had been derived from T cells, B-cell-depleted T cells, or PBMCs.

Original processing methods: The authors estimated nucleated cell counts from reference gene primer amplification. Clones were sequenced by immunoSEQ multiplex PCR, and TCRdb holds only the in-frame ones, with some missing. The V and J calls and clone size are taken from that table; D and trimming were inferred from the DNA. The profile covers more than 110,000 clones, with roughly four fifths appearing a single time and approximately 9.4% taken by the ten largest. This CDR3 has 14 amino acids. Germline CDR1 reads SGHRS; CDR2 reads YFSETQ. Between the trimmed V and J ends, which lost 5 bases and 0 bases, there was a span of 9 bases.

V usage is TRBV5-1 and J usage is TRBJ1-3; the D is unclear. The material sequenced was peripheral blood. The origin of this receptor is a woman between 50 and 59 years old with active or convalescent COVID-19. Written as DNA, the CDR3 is TGCGCCAGCAGTACGATCGGCTCTGGAAACACCATATATTTT. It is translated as CASSTIGSGNTIYF.